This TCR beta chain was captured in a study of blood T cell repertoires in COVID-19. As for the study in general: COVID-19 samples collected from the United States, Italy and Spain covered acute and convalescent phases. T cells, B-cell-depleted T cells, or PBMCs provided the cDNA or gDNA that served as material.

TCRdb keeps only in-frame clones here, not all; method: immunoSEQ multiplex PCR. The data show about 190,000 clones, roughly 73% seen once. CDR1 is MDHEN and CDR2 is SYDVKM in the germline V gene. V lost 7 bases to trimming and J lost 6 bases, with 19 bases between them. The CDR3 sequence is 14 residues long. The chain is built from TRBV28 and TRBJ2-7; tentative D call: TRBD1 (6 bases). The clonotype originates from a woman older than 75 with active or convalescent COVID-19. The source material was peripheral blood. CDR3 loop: CASTVGTRGLEQYF. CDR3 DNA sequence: TGTGCCAGCACCGTGGGGACCAGGGGTCTCGAGCAGTACTTC.